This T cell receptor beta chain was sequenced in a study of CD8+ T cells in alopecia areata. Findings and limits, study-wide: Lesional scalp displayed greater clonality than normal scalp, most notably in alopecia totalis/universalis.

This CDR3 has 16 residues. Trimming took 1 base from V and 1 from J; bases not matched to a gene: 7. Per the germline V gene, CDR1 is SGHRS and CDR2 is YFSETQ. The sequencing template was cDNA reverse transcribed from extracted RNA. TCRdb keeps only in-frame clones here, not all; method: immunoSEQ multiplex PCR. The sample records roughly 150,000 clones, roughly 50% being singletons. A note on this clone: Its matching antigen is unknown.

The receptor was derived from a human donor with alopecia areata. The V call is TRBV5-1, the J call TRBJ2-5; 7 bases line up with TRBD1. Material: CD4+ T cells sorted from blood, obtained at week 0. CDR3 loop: CASSLQGGQIQETQYF. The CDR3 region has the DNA TGCGCCAGCAGCTTGCAAGGGGGCCAGATCCAAGAGACCCAGTACTTC.